The clone carrying this T cell receptor beta chain has only a few counts. The antigen is unknown. Each CDR3 protein gets one entry after TCRdb re-called the reads with MiXCR. The table lists approximately 750,000 distinct CDR3 sequences, 35% of them singletons. The data belong to a study of T cell repertoires in cytomegalovirus infection. Study-level background: Based on public TCR beta signatures, there were indications of CMV infection and of a matching HLA type. Study-level points and caveats: Accumulated public TCR beta family frequency recognized individuals carrying CMV together with the relevant HLA. The study found HLA-C-restricted CMV-specific TCR beta clonotypes dominating the ex vivo response.

Trimming at V came to 8 bases and at J to 6 bases, leaving 12 bases not matched to a gene. The germline gives CDR1 DFQATT, CDR2 SNEGSKA (reference sequence). This CDR3 region has 14 residues. This clonotype originated in a human donor in good health (CMV status not recorded). Some clones in this sample may be carry-over from other donors' samples. The sequenced sample was PBMCs. The chain links TRBV20-1 to TRBJ2-2; 7 positions match TRBD1. CDR3 loop: CSTSKGAVAGELFF. The CDR3 bases are TGCAGTACCAGTAAGGGGGCCGTTGCCGGGGAGCTGTTTTTT.